This T cell receptor (beta chain) derives from a study of shared clonotypes between healthy human individuals. This clone has just one count. The repertoire was sequenced with immunoSEQ multiplex PCR; TCRdb's copy has only in-frame clones and lacks some. The sample yields over 1.5 million clones, roughly 98% seen once. This CDR3 is built from 18 residues. Per the germline V gene, CDR1 is KGHSH and CDR2 is LQKENI. The trim removed 4 bases at V and 3 bases at J, leaving 15 bases unmatched. This rearrangement joins TRBV18 to TRBJ2-4, with 7 bases fitting TRBD1. This receptor was taken from a man aged 30 to 39 in good health. Sequences were obtained from naive CD4+ T cells sorted from blood. Documented subset: CD45RA+ positively selected. In nucleotides, the CDR3 is TGTGCCAGCTCACTAGGAAGGGGGCTCGGATTAGACAAAAACATTCAGTACTTC. It translates to CASSLGRGLGLDKNIQYF.